Below, one T cell receptor beta chain is given with its context. This specimen belongs to a study of blood T cell repertoires in COVID-19. Study-level background: Researchers got acute and convalescent COVID-19 samples from the United States, Italy and Spain. Sources were T cells, B-cell-depleted T cells, or PBMCs; the material itself was cDNA or gDNA.

V lost 3 bases and J 7 bases, leaving 7 bases between the germline ends. The CDR3 has 13 residues. Germline V gene lookup returns CDR1 ENHRY and CDR2 SYGVKD. Original analysis: From reference gene primer amplification, estimates of nucleated cell counts were derived. The method was immunoSEQ multiplex PCR; TCRdb's version includes in-frame clones alone and lacks a portion of them. V, J and clone size were drawn from that table, and D and trimming were deduced from the DNA. Of approximately 250,000 clones listed, approximately 80% are singletons. This rearrangement joins TRBV10-3 to TRBJ1-6; no firm D call. The source material was peripheral blood. This TCR was recovered from a woman aged 60 to 75 with active or convalescent COVID-19. The CDR3 reads CAISDSGNSPLHF. CDR3 sequence (DNA): TGTGCCATCAGTGACTCGGGGAATTCACCCCTCCACTTT.